The sample holds a few counts of the clone carrying this TCR beta chain. Its antigen is as yet unknown. Noted treatment: roughly ten-day PBMC culture with coronavirus spike peptide pools or control peptides (ViraFEST assay). In germline, CDR1 is SGHAT, CDR2 FQNNGV. Deletions cut 1 base from V and 0 bases from J, with 18 bases between. CDR3 length: 18 amino acids. This sample was taken from a study of vaccination and CD4 T cells after COVID-19. Overall study: Convalescent patients gave post-COVID blood a median approximately 100 days post-diagnosis, range 35 to 161. Typically, post-vaccine samples were obtained a median about 79 days after dose two, within a range of 14 to 241.

Sequenced with the Oncomine TCR Beta short-read assay was DNA taken from cultured CD4+ T cells. The source of extracted genomic DNA was cultured CD4+ T cells. Via MiXCR, TCRdb re-called the PCR reads, giving one row per CDR3 protein. The sample comprises approximately 12,000 distinct CDR3 sequences, under 40% of which are singletons, and about a quarter rests with the top ten. Study results and caveats: Convalescent patients gained a median around 87% of their reactive clones only post-vaccination.

The receptor was isolated from a human donor with COVID-19. This chain connects TRBV11-2 to TRBJ1-2, with D perhaps matching TRBD1 (5 bases). Sequencing was carried out using cultured CD4+ T cells from blood. This CDR3 reads CASSLAGLLPSSNYGYTF. In nucleotides, the CDR3 is TGTGCCAGCAGCTTAGCAGGGTTGCTCCCCTCGTCTAACTATGGCTACACCTTC.